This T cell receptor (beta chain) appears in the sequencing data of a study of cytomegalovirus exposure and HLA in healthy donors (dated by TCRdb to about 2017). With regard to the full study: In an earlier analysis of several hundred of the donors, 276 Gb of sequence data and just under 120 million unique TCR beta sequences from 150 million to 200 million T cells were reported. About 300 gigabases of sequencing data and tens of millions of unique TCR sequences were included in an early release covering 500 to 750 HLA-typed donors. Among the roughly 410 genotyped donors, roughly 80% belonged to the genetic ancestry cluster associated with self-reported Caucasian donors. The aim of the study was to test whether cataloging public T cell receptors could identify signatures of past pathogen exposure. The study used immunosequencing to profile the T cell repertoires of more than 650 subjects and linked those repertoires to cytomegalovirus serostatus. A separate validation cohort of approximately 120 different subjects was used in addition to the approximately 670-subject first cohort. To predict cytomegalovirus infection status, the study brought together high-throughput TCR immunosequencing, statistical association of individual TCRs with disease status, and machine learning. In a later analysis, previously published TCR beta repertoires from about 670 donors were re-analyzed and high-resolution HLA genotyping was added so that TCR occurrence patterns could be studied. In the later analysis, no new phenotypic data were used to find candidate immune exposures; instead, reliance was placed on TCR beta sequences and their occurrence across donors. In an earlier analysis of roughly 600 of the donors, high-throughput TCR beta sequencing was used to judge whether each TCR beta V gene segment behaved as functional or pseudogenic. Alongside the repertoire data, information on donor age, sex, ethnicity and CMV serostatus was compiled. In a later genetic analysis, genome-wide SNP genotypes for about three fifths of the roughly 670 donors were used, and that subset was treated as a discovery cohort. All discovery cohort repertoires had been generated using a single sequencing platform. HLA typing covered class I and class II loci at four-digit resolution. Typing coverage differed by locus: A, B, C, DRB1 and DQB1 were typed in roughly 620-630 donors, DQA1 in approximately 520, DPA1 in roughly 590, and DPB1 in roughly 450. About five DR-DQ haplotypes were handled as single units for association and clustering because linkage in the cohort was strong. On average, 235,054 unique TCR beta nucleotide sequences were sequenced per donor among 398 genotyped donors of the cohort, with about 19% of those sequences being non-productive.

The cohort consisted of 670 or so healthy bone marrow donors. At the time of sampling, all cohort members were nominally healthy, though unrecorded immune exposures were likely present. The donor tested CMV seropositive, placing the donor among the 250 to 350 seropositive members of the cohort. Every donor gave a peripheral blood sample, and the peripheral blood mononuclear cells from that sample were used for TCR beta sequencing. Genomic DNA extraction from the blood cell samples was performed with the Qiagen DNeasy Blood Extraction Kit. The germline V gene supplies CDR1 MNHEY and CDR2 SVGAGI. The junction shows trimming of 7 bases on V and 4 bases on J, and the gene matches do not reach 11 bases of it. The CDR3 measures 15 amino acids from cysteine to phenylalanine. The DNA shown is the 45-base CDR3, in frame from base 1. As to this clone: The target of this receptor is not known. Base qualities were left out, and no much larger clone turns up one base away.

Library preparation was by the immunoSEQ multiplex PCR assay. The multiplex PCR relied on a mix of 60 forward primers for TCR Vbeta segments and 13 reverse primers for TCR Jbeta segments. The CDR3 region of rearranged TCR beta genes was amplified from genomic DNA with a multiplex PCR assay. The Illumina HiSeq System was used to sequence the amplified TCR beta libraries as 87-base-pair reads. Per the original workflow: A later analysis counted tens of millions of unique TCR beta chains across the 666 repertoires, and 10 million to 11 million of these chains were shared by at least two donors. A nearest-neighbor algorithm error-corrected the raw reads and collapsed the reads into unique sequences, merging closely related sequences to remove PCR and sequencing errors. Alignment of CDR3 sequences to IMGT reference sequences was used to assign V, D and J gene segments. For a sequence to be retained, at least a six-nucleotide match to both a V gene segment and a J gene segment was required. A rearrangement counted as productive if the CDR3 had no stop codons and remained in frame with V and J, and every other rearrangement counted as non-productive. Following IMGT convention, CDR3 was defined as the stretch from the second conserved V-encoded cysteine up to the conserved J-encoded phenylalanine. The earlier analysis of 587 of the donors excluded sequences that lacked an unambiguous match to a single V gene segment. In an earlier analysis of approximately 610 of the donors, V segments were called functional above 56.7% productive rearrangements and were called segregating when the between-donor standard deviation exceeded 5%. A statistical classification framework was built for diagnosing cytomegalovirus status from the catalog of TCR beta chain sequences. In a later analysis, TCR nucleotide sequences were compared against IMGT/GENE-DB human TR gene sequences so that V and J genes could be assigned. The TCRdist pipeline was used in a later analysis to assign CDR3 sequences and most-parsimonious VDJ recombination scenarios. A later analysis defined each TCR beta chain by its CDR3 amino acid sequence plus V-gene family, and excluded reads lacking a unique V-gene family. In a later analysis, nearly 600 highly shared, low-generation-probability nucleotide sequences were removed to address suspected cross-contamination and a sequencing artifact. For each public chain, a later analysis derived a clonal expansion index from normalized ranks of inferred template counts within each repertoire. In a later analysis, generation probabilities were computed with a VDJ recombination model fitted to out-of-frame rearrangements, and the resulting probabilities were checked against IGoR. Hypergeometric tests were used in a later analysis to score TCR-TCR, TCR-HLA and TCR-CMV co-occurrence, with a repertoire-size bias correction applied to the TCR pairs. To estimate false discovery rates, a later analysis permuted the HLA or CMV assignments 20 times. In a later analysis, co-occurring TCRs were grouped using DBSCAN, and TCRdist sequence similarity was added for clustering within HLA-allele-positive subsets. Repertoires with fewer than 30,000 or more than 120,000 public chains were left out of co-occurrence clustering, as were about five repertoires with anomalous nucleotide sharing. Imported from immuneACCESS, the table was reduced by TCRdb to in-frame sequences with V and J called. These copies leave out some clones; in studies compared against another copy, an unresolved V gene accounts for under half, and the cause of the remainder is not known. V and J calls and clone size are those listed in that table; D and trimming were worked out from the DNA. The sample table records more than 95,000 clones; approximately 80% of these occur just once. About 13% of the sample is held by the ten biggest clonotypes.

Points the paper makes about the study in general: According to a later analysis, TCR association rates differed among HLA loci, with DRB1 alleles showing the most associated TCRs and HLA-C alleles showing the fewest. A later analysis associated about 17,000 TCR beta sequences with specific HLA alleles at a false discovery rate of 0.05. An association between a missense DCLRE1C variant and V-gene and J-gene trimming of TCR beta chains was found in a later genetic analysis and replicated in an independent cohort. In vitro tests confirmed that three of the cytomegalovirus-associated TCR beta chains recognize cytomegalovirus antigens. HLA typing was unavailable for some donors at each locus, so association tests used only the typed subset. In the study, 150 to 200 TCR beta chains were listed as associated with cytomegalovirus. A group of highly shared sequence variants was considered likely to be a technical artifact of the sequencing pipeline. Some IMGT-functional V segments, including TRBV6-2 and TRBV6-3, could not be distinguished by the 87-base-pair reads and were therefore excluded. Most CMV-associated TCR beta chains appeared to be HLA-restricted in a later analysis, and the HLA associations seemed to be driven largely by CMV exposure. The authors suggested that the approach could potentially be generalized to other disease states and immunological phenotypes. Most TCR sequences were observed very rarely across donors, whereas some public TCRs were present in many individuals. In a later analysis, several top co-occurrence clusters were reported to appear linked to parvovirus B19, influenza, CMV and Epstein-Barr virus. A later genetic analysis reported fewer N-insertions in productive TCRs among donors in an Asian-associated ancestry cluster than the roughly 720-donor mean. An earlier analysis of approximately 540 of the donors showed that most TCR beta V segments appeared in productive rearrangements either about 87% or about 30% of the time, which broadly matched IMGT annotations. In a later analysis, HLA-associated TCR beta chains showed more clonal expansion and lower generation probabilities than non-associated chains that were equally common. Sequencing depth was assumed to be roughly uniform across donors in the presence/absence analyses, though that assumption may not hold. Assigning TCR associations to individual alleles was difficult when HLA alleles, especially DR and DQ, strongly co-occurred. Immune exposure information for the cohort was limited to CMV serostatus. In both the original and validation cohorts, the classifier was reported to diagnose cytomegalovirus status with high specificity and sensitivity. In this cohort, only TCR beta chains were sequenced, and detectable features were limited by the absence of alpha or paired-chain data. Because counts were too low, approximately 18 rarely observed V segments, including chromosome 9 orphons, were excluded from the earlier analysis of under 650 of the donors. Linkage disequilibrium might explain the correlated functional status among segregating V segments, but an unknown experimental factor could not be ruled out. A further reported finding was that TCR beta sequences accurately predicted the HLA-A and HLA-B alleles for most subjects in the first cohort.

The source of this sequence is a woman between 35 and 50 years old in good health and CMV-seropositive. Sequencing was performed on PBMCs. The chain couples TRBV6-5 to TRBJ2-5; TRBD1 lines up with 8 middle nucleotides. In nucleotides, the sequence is TGTGCCAGCAAGGTTCGCACAGGGGGGCGAGAGACCCAGTACTTC. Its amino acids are CASKVRTGGRETQYF.